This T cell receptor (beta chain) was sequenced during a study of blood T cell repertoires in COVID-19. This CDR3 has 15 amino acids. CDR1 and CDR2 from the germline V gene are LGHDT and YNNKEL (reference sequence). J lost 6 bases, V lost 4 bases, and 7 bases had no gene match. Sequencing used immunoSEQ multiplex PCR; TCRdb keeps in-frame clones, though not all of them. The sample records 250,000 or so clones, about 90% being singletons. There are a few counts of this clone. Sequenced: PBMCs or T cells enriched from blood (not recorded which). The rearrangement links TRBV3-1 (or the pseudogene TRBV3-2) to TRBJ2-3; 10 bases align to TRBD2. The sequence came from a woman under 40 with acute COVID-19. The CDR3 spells CASSLGTSEVDTQYF. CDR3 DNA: TGTGCCAGCAGCCTTGGGACTAGCGAGGTGGATACGCAGTATTTT.